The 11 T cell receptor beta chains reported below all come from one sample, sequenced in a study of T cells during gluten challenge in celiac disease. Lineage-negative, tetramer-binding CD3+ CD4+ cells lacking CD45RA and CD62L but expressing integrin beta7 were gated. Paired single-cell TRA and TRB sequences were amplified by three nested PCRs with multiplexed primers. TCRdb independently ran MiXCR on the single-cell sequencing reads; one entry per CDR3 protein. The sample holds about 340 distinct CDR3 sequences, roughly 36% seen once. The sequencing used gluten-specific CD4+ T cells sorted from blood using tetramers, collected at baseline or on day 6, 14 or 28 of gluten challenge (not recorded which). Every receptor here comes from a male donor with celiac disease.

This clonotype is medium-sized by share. The CDR3 spells CAISINREGMNEQFF. As DNA, the CDR3 is TGTGCCATCAGTATTAACAGGGAGGGAATGAATGAGCAGTTCTTC. The rearrangement uses TRBV10-3 and TRBJ2-1; tentatively, D is TRBD2 (7 bases). The length of the CDR3 is 15 residues. The V and J ends lost 5 bases and 7 bases respectively, with 18 bases between them. Germline V CDR1 and CDR2: ENHRY, SYGVKD.

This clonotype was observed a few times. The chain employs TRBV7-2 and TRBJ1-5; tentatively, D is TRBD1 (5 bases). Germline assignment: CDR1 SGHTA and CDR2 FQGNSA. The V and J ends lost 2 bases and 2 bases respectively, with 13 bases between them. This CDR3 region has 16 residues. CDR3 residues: CASSLSAGHGNQPQHF. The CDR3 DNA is TGTGCCAGCAGCTTATCGGCGGGGCATGGCAATCAGCCCCAGCATTTT.

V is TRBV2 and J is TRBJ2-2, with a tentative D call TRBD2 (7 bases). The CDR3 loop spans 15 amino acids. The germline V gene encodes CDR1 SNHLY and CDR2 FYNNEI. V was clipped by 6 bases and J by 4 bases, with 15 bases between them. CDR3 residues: CASSLRGASTGELFF. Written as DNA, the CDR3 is TGTGCCAGCAGCCTCCGGGGGGCAAGCACCGGGGAGCTGTTTTTT.

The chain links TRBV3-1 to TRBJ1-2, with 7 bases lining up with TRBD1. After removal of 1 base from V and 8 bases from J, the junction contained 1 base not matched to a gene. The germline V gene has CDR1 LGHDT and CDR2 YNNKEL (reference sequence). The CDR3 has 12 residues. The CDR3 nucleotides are TGTGCCAGCAGCCAAGGACAGGGAGGCTACACCTTC. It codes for CASSQGQGGYTF.

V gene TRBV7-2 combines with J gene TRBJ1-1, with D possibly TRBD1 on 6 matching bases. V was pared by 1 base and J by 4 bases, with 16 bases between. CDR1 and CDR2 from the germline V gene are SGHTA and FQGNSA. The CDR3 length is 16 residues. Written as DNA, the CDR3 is TGTGCCAGCAGCTTAGTTGGGGGGGCCCAGGGCACTGAAGCTTTCTTT. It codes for CASSLVGGAQGTEAFF.

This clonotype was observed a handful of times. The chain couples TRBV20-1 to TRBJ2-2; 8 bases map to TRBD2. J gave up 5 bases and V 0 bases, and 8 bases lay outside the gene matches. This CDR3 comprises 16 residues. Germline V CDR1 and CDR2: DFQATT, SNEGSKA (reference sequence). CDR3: CSARDRGGLSTGELFF. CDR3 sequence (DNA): TGCAGTGCTAGAGATCGGGGGGGGCTCAGTACCGGGGAGCTGTTTTTT.

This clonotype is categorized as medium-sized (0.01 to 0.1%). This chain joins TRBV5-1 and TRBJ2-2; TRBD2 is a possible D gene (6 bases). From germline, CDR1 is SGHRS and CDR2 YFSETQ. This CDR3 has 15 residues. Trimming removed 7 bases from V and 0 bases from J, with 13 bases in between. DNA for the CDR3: TGCGCCAGCTCTATGGCGGGGCCGAACACCGGGGAGCTGTTTTTT. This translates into CASSMAGPNTGELFF.

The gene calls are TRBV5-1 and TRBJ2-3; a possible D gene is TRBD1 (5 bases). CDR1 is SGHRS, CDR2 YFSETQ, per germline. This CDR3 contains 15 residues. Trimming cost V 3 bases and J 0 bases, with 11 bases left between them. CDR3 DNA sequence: TGCGCCAGCAGCTATGGACAAACTAGCACAGATACGCAGTATTTT. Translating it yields CASSYGQTSTDTQYF. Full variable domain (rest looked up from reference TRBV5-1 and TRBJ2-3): KAGVTQTPRYLIKTRGQQVTLSCSPISGHRSVSWYQQTPGQGLQFLFEYFSETQRNKGNFPGRFSGRQFSNSRSEMNVSTLELGDSALYLCASSYGQTSTDTQYFGPGTRLTVL.

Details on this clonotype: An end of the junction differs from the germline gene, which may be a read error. The CDR3 here is CASSSDSTGELF. CDR3 DNA sequence: TGTGCCAGCAGCTCGGACTCTACCGGGGAGCTGTTT. The genes are TRBV7-2 and TRBJ2-2; possibly TRBD2 for D (5 bases). Germline V gives CDR1 SGHTA, CDR2 FQGNSA. The CDR3 spans 12 residues.

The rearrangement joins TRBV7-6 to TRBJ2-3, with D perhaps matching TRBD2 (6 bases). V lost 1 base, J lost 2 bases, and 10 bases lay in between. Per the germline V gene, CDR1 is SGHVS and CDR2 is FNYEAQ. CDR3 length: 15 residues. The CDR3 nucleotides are TGTGCCAGCAGCTTAGTTGGGACTTCCACAGATACGCAGTATTTT. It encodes CASSLVGTSTDTQYF.

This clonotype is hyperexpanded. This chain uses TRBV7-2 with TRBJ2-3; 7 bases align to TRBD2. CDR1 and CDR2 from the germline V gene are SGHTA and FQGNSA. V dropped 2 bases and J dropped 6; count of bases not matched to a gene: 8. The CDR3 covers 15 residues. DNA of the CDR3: TGTGCCAGCAGCTTACGGGTGGGGGGAGGGGATACGCAGTATTTT. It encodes CASSLRVGGGDTQYF.